This is a list of T cell receptor beta chains from one sample in a study of blood T cell repertoires in COVID-19. Clones were sequenced by immunoSEQ multiplex PCR, and TCRdb holds only the in-frame ones, with some missing. Of 130,000 to 150,000 clones in the sample, 84% were seen once. Sequencing input: peripheral blood. The receptors derive from a man aged 55 to 70 with active or convalescent COVID-19. The CDR3 runs from the conserved cysteine through the conserved F or W. The D gene is left open where the match is weak. The listing skips clone size in some rows; elsewhere it reads once, few, many or a size class.

TRBJ2-5 | TRBD1 | TRBV3-1/TRBV3-2 | - | TGTGCCAGCAGCCGGAACAGGGGGACGGTGGAGACCCAGTACTTC | CASSRNRGTVETQYF
TRBJ2-5 | TRBD1 | TRBV5-1 | - | TGCGCCAGCAGTTCCCCAACGACAGGGGGTGCCGGGACCCAGTACTTC | CASSSPTTGGAGTQYF
TRBJ2-3 | TRBD1 | TRBV4-3 | - | TGCGCCAGCAGCCAAGAGGGACAGAACACAGATACGCAGTATTTT | CASSQEGQNTDTQYF
TRBJ1-2 | - | TRBV19 | - | TGTGCCAGTAGTATTGGAGTGTCAGGGACTAACTATGGCTACACCTTC | CASSIGVSGTNYGYTF
TRBJ1-4 | TRBD1 | TRBV6-2/TRBV6-3 | once | TGTGCCAGCAGTTACCTGACAGGGGGGCCAACTCGACTGTTTTTT | CASSYLTGGPTRLFF
TRBJ2-2 | - | TRBV7-2 | few | TGTGCCAGCAGCTTAGTAACCCCGAGCACCGGGGAGCTGTTTTTT | CASSLVTPSTGELFF
TRBJ1-1 | TRBD1 | TRBV11-2 | - | TGTGCCAGCAGCACCATCCCCGGGACAGGGAACGTAGCTTTCTTT | CASSTIPGTGNVAFF
TRBJ2-1 | TRBD1 | TRBV24-1 | - | TGTGCCACAGCCGCAGGGGGCTCCTACAATGAGCAGTTCTTC | CATAAGGSYNEQFF
TRBJ1-5 | - | TRBV6-2/TRBV6-3 | - | TGTGCCAGCAGTTACTCAGGACAGTCAAATCAGCCCCAGCATTTT | CASSYSGQSNQPQHF
TRBJ2-1 | - | TRBV7-9 | few | TGTGCCAGCAGCAACGTGGGGGGATTTTACAATGAGCAGTTCTTC | CASSNVGGFYNEQFF
TRBJ2-2 | - | TRBV4-3 | - | TGCGCCAGCAGCCAGGACATTACGAACACCGGGGAGCTGTTTTTT | CASSQDITNTGELFF
TRBJ2-5 | TRBD1 | TRBV24-1 | - | TGTGCCACCAGTGATGACAGGGGAGTTTGGGAGACCCAGTACTTC | CATSDDRGVWETQYF
TRBJ2-1 | TRBD2 | TRBV9 | - | TGTGCCAGCAGCGCCCAACTAGCGGGAGTGTTCAATGAGCAGTTCTTC | CASSAQLAGVFNEQFF
TRBJ1-2 | TRBD1 | TRBV5-1 | once | TGCGCCAGCAGCCTAATAATTCCTGACAGGGCGGGAGGCTACACCTTC | CASSLIIPDRAGGYTF
TRBJ1-1 | - | TRBV7-2 | few | TGTGCCAGCAGCTTAGATAACAGGGCCGCTTTCTTT | CASSLDNRAAFF
TRBJ1-2 | TRBD1 | TRBV5-6 | - | TGTGCCAGCAGAACCCGGGACAGCTACTACACCTTC | CASRTRDSYYTF
TRBJ1-2 | - | TRBV4-1 | once | TGCGCCAGCAAGCAAGGTTGGGCTGGCTATGGCTACACCTTC | CASKQGWAGYGYTF
TRBJ1-4 | - | TRBV19 | few | TGTGCCAGTAGTATATGGGGGGATAATGAAAAACTGTTTTTT | CASSIWGDNEKLFF
TRBJ1-1 | - | TRBV4-2 | - | TGTGCCAGCAGCCAAGATGTCGGGACAACTATGAACACTGAAGCTTTCTTT | CASSQDVGTTMNTEAFF
TRBJ1-5 | - | TRBV7-9 | few | TGTGCCAGCAGCTTTCTTGGGGTGGGGAGCAACCCCCAGCCCCAGCATTTT | CASSFLGVGSNPQPQHF
TRBJ1-2 | TRBD1 | TRBV19 | once | TGTGCCAGTAGTAGAGCGACAGGGACAGGGGCTAACTATGGCTACACCTTC | CASSRATGTGANYGYTF
TRBJ1-2 | TRBD1 | TRBV18 | once | TGTGCCAGCTCACCACAGACAGGGGTCGATGGCTACACCTTC | CASSPQTGVDGYTF
TRBJ1-6 | - | TRBV30 | - | TGTGCCTGGAGTAAGGGACAAAATAATTCACCCCTCCACTTT | CAWSKGQNNSPLHF
TRBJ1-2 | - | TRBV4-3 | - | TGCGCCAGCAGCCAAGATCTACAGGGTATCGGCTATGGCTACACCTTC | CASSQDLQGIGYGYTF
TRBJ2-7 | - | TRBV30 | - | TGTGCCTGGAGTCCCCCTCCCAGGGCAGGGTACCGGTACGAGCAGTACTTC | CAWSPPPRAGYRYEQYF
TRBJ1-1 | - | TRBV19 | - | TGTGCCAGTAGTATAGGCGGGATGGTTTTCTTT | CASSIGGMVFF
TRBJ1-1 | - | TRBV6-2/TRBV6-3 | - | TGTGCCAGCAGTTACTCGAGAGGCGCGTCTATTATGAACACTGAAGCTTTCTTT | CASSYSRGASIMNTEAFF
TRBJ1-2 | - | TRBV6-5 | - | TGTGCCAGCAGGACTTCAGGGGACTATGGCTACACCTTC | CASRTSGDYGYTF
TRBJ1-2 | TRBD1 | TRBV15 | few | TGTGCCACCAGCAGTTCCTCCGGGACAGTAGCATATGGCTACACCTTC | CATSSSSGTVAYGYTF
TRBJ1-1 | TRBD1 | TRBV18 | - | TGTGCCAGCTCCATTACGCCAGGGGGCTTAGCGAACACTGAAGCTTTCTTT | CASSITPGGLANTEAFF
TRBJ2-2 | - | TRBV7-2 | - | TGTGCCAGCAGCCAAGCCCGGAACACCGGGGAGCTGTTTTTT | CASSQARNTGELFF
TRBJ1-1 | - | TRBV7-9 | - | TGTGCCAGCAGCTTAGATTCGGGGAGGGCGGACACTGAAGCTTTCTTT | CASSLDSGRADTEAFF
TRBJ2-2 | - | TRBV24-1 | - | TGTGCCACCAGTGACCCCGACAGATACACCGGGGAGCTGTTTTTT | CATSDPDRYTGELFF
TRBJ2-2 | - | TRBV4-3 | once | TGCGCCAGCAGCCAAGCCTTTTCCGGGACTGTCACCGGGGAGCTGTTTTTT | CASSQAFSGTVTGELFF
TRBJ1-2 | TRBD1 | TRBV27 | few | TGTGCCAGCAGACAGGGGTTGGGCTACACCTTC | CASRQGLGYTF
TRBJ1-1 | TRBD1 | TRBV28 | - | TGTGCCAGCAGTTTGAAGGGGGCGGGCACTGAAGCTTTCTTT | CASSLKGAGTEAFF
TRBJ1-1 | TRBD1 | TRBV24-1 | - | TGTGCCACCAGTGATCTTGGACAGGGGGCTAGCATTTCGACTGAAGCTTTCTTT | CATSDLGQGASISTEAFF
TRBJ2-1 | TRBD2 | TRBV6-4 | - | TGTGCCAGCAGTCCCCTAGCGGGAGAGGGCAATGAGCAGTTCTTC | CASSPLAGEGNEQFF
TRBJ1-2 | - | TRBV24-1 | - | TGTGCCACCAGTGATAGGGGTTTAGGAGACTATGGCTACACCTTC | CATSDRGLGDYGYTF
TRBJ2-7 | TRBD1 | TRBV6-5 | - | TGTGCCAGCAGTTTGGGGACAGGATCCTACGAGCAGTACTTC | CASSLGTGSYEQYF
TRBJ2-1 | TRBD2 | TRBV7-2 | - | TGTGCCAGCAGCCCTCAGGGACTAGCGGGTTACAATGAGCAGTTCTTC | CASSPQGLAGYNEQFF
TRBJ2-7 | TRBD1 | TRBV11-3 | - | TGTGCCAGCAGCCAGGGGACAGGAGTGAGCTCCTACGAGCAGTACTTC | CASSQGTGVSSYEQYF
TRBJ1-1 | TRBD1 | TRBV30 | few | TGTGCCTGGAGTCCGGGACAGTTGAACACTGAAGCTTTCTTT | CAWSPGQLNTEAFF
TRBJ2-1 | TRBD1 | TRBV27 | - | TGTGTATCCGGGACAGGGGGCGAGTGGTATGTCAATGAGCAGTTCTTC | CVSGTGGEWYVNEQFF
TRBJ1-1 | - | TRBV30 | - | TGTGCCTGGAAGATCAGGAACACTGAAGCTTTCTTT | CAWKIRNTEAFF
TRBJ2-7 | TRBD1 | TRBV10-3 | - | TGTGCCGTCTTGGACAGGGGCGACGAGCAGTACTTC | CAVLDRGDEQYF
TRBJ1-2 | - | TRBV6-2/TRBV6-3 | - | TGTGCCAGCAGTATTACAGGGAACGGCTACACCTTC | CASSITGNGYTF
TRBJ2-5 | - | TRBV30 | - | TGTGCCCGTACCTCAGGGGTCCAAGAGACCCAGTACTTC | CARTSGVQETQYF
TRBJ2-5 | TRBD2 | TRBV24-1 | - | TGTGCCACCGGGACTAGCGGGAACCAAGAGACCCAGTACTTC | CATGTSGNQETQYF
TRBJ2-4 | - | TRBV14 | - | TGTGCCAGCAGCCCCGGATCAGCCGGGAACATTCAGTACTTC | CASSPGSAGNIQYF
TRBJ1-1 | TRBD1 | TRBV9 | - | TGTGCCAGCAGCGGGTACAGGGGTGTTACTGAAGCTTTCTTT | CASSGYRGVTEAFF